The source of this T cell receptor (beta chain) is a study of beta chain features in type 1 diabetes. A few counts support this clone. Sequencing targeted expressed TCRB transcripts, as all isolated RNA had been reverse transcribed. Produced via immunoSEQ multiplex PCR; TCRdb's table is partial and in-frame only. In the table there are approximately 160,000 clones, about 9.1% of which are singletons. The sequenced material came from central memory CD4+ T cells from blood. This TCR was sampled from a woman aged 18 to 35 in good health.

The CDR3 DNA sequence: TGTGCCAGCAGTGGGGACAGGGGTATGGGGAGGAACTATGGCTACACCTTC. Translation: CASSGDRGMGRNYGYTF. V usage is TRBV25-1 and J usage is TRBJ1-2; 10 bases are a match to TRBD1. The junction had 10 bases not matched to a gene; V was cut back by 4 bases and J by 2 bases. The V gene's germline CDR1 is MGHDK and CDR2 SYGVNS. The CDR3 spans 17 residues.